These 20 T cell receptor beta chains came from one sample sequenced in a study of T cells after posttransplantation cyclophosphamide. Libraries were prepared by immunoSEQ multiplex PCR; TCRdb keeps only in-frame clonotypes and omits some of them. In the table there are approximately 56,000 clones, 85% to 95% of which are singletons. Sequences were obtained from PBMCs. These receptors came from a woman aged 30 to 39 in good health and a related stem cell transplant donor.

The chain combines TRBV7-8 with TRBJ2-1; 7 bases match TRBD2. CDR3 size: 13 residues. V lost 8 bases and J lost 9; bases outside the gene matches: 10. Per germline, CDR1 SGHVS and CDR2 FQNEAQ. The CDR3 nucleotides read TGTGCCAGCGGGGAAGGGAGGGGCGGTGAGCAGTTCTTC. The encoded protein is CASGEGRGGEQFF.

This chain links TRBV6-5 with TRBJ2-2; no clear D. This CDR3 is built from 15 residues. The germline V gene has CDR1 MNHEY and CDR2 SVGAGI. Trimming cost V 6 bases and J 6 bases, with 17 bases left between them. CDR3 residues: CASRKNWQAPGELFF. CDR3 in DNA: TGTGCCAGCAGGAAGAACTGGCAGGCCCCCGGGGAGCTGTTTTTT.

The chain has TRBV29-1 and TRBJ1-3; 9 nucleotides align to TRBD1. CDR1 is SQVTM and CDR2 is ANQGSEA in the germline V gene. J was trimmed by 3 bases and V by 6 bases; bases with no gene match: 15. The CDR3 extends over 17 amino acids. The CDR3 nucleotides read TGCAGCGTGCGGGACAGGGTGGTTTTCAAGTGTGGAAACACCATATATTTT. This translates into CSVRDRVVFKCGNTIYF.

This chain joins TRBV19 and TRBJ1-2; maybe TRBD1 (6 bases). Germline CDR1 is LNHDA and CDR2 is SQIVND (reference sequence). The CDR3 is 16 amino acids. V dropped 3 bases and J dropped 2 bases, with 16 bases sitting between them. CDR3 DNA sequence: TGTGCCAGTAGTATTGTTCGAACAGGGATAAACTATGGCTACACCTTC. Translation: CASSIVRTGINYGYTF.

The chain employs TRBV4-2 and TRBJ1-6, with TRBD1 as a possible D gene (6 bases). From germline, CDR1 is LGHNA and CDR2 YNFKEQ. Trimming stripped 0 bases from V and 13 bases from J, with 16 bases between. The CDR3 has 15 amino acids. CDR3 in amino acids: CASSQDGDTHLPLHF. CDR3 sequence (DNA): TGTGCCAGCAGCCAAGATGGGGACACCCATCTCCCCCTCCACTTT.

The chain combines TRBV5-1 with TRBJ2-1; TRBD2 aligns across 12 bases. CDR3 size: 16 residues. Germline V gene data show CDR1 as SGHRS and CDR2 as YFSETQ. J was trimmed by 7 bases and V by 0 bases; bases with no gene match: 5. The CDR3 DNA reads TGCGCCAGCAGCTTGGCCGCTAGCGGGGGGGCTAATGAGCAGTTCTTC. This encodes CASSLAASGGANEQFF.

CDR3 in DNA: TGTGCCAGCAGTTTCAGGGGGGTAAGAGAGGCTTTCTTT. Amino acid sequence: CASSFRGVREAFF. The chain joins TRBV6-5 to TRBJ1-1; the match to TRBD1 covers 7 bases. V dropped 4 bases and J dropped 11; count of bases not matched to a gene: 10. Germline assignment: CDR1 MNHEY and CDR2 SVGAGI. This CDR3 is built from 13 residues.

This clone has a single count. The rearrangement joins TRBV7-7 to TRBJ2-3; TRBD2 might be the D (6 bases). The V gene lost 4 bases and the J gene lost 6 bases, with 17 bases spanning the gap. CDR1 and CDR2 (germline): SSHAT, FNYEAQ (reference sequence). The CDR3 is made up of 15 amino acids. The CDR3, as DNA: TGTGCCAGCAGCTCCTCTAGCGCTCCTGCCGATACGCAGTATTTT. Protein: CASSSSSAPADTQYF. Full variable domain (outside the CDR3, taken from reference TRBV7-7 and TRBJ2-3): GAGVSQSPRYKVTKRGQDVTLRCDPISSHATLYWYQQALGQGPEFLTYFNYEAQPDKSGLPSDRFSAERPEGSISTLTIQRTEQRDSAMYRCASSSSSAPADTQYFGPGTRLTVL.

The chain joins TRBV7-8 to TRBJ1-5; the match to TRBD1 covers 7 bases. V dropped 6 bases and J dropped 2; count of bases not matched to a gene: 4. Germline CDR1 and CDR2: SGHVS and FQNEAQ. The CDR3 contains 14 residues. CDR3 sequence: CASSQTGGNQPQHF. The CDR3 DNA sequence: TGTGCCAGCAGTCAAACAGGGGGCAATCAGCCCCAGCATTTT.

This rearrangement joins TRBV6-1 to TRBJ1-5; the match to TRBD1 covers 9 bases. CDR1 is MNHNS, CDR2 SASEGT, per germline. V gave up 6 bases and J gave up 2 bases; unmatched junction bases: 5. The CDR3 runs 15 residues. This chain's CDR3 is CASRYRGLGNQPQHF. For the CDR3, the DNA is TGTGCCAGCAGGTACAGGGGGCTTGGCAATCAGCCCCAGCATTTT.

V is TRBV11-2 and J is TRBJ1-1; 9 nucleotides align to TRBD1. This CDR3 has 15 amino acids. From germline, CDR1 is SGHAT and CDR2 FQNNGV. Trimming cost V 3 bases and J 0 bases; bases outside gene matches: 2. For the CDR3, the DNA is TGTGCCAGCAGCTTGGGACAGGGAATGAACACTGAAGCTTTCTTT. Amino acids: CASSLGQGMNTEAFF.

The V gene is TRBV7-2, the J gene TRBJ2-5, with a weak D call TRBD2 (6 bases). Germline values: CDR1 SGHTA, CDR2 FQGNSA. The CDR3 spans 14 residues. Trimming took off 4 bases at V and 2 bases at J, with 11 bases between the two ends. CDR3 amino acids: CASSYPGEQETQYF. The CDR3 region has the DNA TGTGCCAGCAGCTACCCGGGGGAACAAGAGACCCAGTACTTC.

The V call is TRBV4-3, the J call TRBJ1-6; D perhaps matches TRBD1 (6 bases). Trimming took off 0 bases at V and 5 bases at J, with 11 bases between the two ends. The CDR3 contains 16 residues. Germline CDR1 LGHNA, CDR2 YSLEER. This CDR3 is CASSQDLAGDNSPLHF. CDR3 DNA: TGCGCCAGCAGCCAAGATCTGGCAGGGGATAATTCACCCCTCCACTTT.

This sequence joins TRBV27 and TRBJ1-1, with D possibly matching TRBD1 (6 bases). The CDR3 spans 15 residues. V lost 6 bases to trimming and J lost 2 bases, with 16 bases between them. Per germline, CDR1 MNHEY and CDR2 SMNVEV (reference sequence). This chain's CDR3 is CASRTPGQLNTEAFF. The CDR3 DNA sequence: TGTGCCAGCAGAACCCCGGGACAACTAAACACTGAAGCTTTCTTT.

The chain couples TRBV4-1 to TRBJ2-3; 7 bases are shared with TRBD2. CDR1 MGHRA and CDR2 YSYEKL come from the germline V gene. This CDR3 is 16 amino acids long. The V and J ends lost 4 bases and 2 bases, in that order; junction bases with no gene match: 9. CDR3 sequence reads: CASSRLGAGYTDTQYF. The CDR3 DNA follows: TGCGCCAGCAGCCGTCTCGGAGCGGGGTACACAGATACGCAGTATTTT.

DNA of the CDR3: TGCGCCAGCAGCCAAGGATCGACAGGACGGTTCTTC. Protein sequence: CASSQGSTGRFF. The chain uses TRBV4-1 and TRBJ2-1, with D maybe TRBD1 (6 bases). V was clipped by 1 base and J by 15 bases, with 13 bases between them. Germline V gives CDR1 MGHRA, CDR2 YSYEKL. CDR3 length: 12 amino acids.

This clone was recorded only once. The rearrangement joins TRBV29-1 to TRBJ2-5, with a weak D call TRBD1 (7 bases). The V gene lost 3 bases and the J gene lost 7 bases, with 12 bases spanning the gap. The CDR3 is 12 residues long. The germline V gene encodes CDR1 SQVTM and CDR2 ANQGSEA. The CDR3 nucleotides read TGCAGCGTTGAGGCAGGGGGGACGACCCAGTACTTC. It yields the protein CSVEAGGTTQYF.

The J gene is TRBJ2-1, the V gene TRBV2; D is undetermined. CDR1 and CDR2 (germline): SNHLY, FYNNEI. The CDR3 is made up of 13 amino acids. With 6 bases removed from V and 4 bases from J, the gap between germline ends came to 10 bases. The CDR3 sequence is CASSVSLYNEQFF. The DNA of the CDR3 is TGTGCCAGCAGCGTGAGTCTGTACAATGAGCAGTTCTTC. The full variable domain, rest sourced from reference TRBV2 and TRBJ2-1, is EPEVTQTPSHQVTQMGQEVILRCVPISNHLYFYWYRQILGQKVEFLVSFYNNEISEKSEIFDDQFSVERPDGSNFTLKIRSTKLEDSAMYFCASSVSLYNEQFFGPGTRLTVL.

The chain employs TRBV27 and TRBJ1-1; possible D gene TRBD1, 6 bases. The V end was cut by 0 bases, the J end by 0 bases, with 11 bases between. CDR1 and CDR2 (germline): MNHEY, SMNVEV (reference sequence). The CDR3 consists of 16 residues. The DNA of the CDR3 is TGTGCCAGCAGTTTATCGTGGGGGGGCATGAACACTGAAGCTTTCTTT. Its translation is CASSLSWGGMNTEAFF.

The V and J genes are TRBV6-5 and TRBJ1-6; weak D call: TRBD1 (5 bases). Germline-derived CDR1 and CDR2 are MNHEY and SVGAGI. The V gene lost 2 bases and the J gene lost 10 bases, with 12 bases spanning the gap. The CDR3 totals 14 residues. The CDR3 protein is CASSYVGGKSPLHF. The CDR3 bases are TGTGCCAGCAGTTACGTGGGGGGGAAATCACCCCTCCACTTT.